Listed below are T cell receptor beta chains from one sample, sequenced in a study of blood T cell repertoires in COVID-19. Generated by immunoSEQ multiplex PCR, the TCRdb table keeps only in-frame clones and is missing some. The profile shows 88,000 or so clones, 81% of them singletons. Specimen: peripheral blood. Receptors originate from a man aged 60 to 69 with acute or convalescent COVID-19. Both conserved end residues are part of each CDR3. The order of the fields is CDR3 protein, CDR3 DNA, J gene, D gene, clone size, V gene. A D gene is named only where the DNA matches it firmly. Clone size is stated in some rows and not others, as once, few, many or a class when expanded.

CASSPGTGGMLAQPQHF	TGTGCCAGCTCACCAGGGACAGGGGGCATGTTGGCTCAGCCCCAGCATTTT	TRBJ1-5	TRBD1	few	TRBV18
CASSPGDRGYGSPLHF	TGTGCCAGCAGCCCCGGGGACAGGGGTTATGGTTCACCCCTCCACTTT	TRBJ1-6	TRBD1	-	TRBV5-8
CASSLGSYEQYF	TGTGCCAGCAGCTTGGGCTCGTACGAGCAGTACTTC	TRBJ2-7	-	-	TRBV7-2
CASSLLTGASYNEQFF	TGTGCCAGCAGCTTACTTACAGGAGCCTCCTACAATGAGCAGTTCTTC	TRBJ2-1	-	-	TRBV5-5
CASSPGHSQETQYF	TGTGCCAGCAGCCCCGGACACAGCCAAGAGACCCAGTACTTC	TRBJ2-5	-	-	TRBV5-4
CASSERRTASGGTDTQYF	TGTGCCAGCAGCGAAAGGCGGACTGCTAGCGGGGGAACAGATACGCAGTATTTT	TRBJ2-3	TRBD2	-	TRBV7-8
CATSEGQGINEQFF	TGTGCCACCAGTGAGGGACAGGGAATCAATGAGCAGTTCTTC	TRBJ2-1	TRBD1	-	TRBV24-1
CAWSRAGANTEAFF	TGTGCCTGGAGTAGGGCGGGAGCGAACACTGAAGCTTTCTTT	TRBJ1-1	-	-	TRBV30
CAWAKGGQGHGYTF	TGTGCCTGGGCTAAGGGAGGACAGGGTCATGGCTACACCTTC	TRBJ1-2	TRBD1	-	TRBV30
CASSYLLNEKLFF	TGTGCCAGCAGTTACCTCCTAAATGAAAAACTGTTTTTT	TRBJ1-4	-	-	TRBV6-2/TRBV6-3
CASSPSAGPYNEQFF	TGTGCCAGCAGTCCTTCAGCGGGCCCCTACAATGAGCAGTTCTTC	TRBJ2-1	-	-	TRBV27
CAIRDRGTGELFF	TGTGCCATCCGGGACAGGGGGACCGGGGAGCTGTTTTTT	TRBJ2-2	TRBD1	-	TRBV24-1
CASSYLTSGEAFF	TGTGCCAGCAGTTACTTGACGTCGGGGGAAGCTTTCTTT	TRBJ1-1	-	-	TRBV6-5
CASALQAIENTGELFF	TGTGCCAGCGCCTTACAGGCGATAGAGAACACCGGGGAGCTGTTTTTT	TRBJ2-2	-	-	TRBV18
CASGLSGGSGYTF	TGTGCTAGTGGTTTGTCAGGGGGTAGTGGCTACACCTTC	TRBJ1-2	TRBD1	-	TRBV12-5
CASSISRGGGETQYF	TGTGCCAGTAGTATCTCCAGGGGCGGTGGAGAGACCCAGTACTTC	TRBJ2-5	-	-	TRBV19
CASSWGWTGIRTQYF	TGTGCCAGCAGTTGGGGGTGGACAGGCATTCGGACCCAGTACTTC	TRBJ2-5	TRBD1	-	TRBV6-5
CASSLGTVPYGYTF	TGTGCCAGCAGCTTAGGTACAGTACCCTATGGCTACACCTTC	TRBJ1-2	-	-	TRBV13
CASGRLDSYEQYF	TGTGCCAGCGGGAGATTAGACTCCTACGAGCAGTACTTC	TRBJ2-7	-	-	TRBV27
CASRRTGTAYEQYF	TGTGCCAGCAGGCGGACCGGGACAGCTTACGAGCAGTACTTC	TRBJ2-7	TRBD1	once	TRBV6-5
CASSRRSLSSGANVLTF	TGTGCCAGCAGTCGCAGGTCCCTGAGCTCTGGGGCCAACGTCCTGACTTTC	TRBJ2-6	-	-	TRBV6-2/TRBV6-3
CASSEQVSNQPQHF	TGCGCCAGCAGTGAACAGGTTAGCAATCAGCCCCAGCATTTT	TRBJ1-5	-	-	TRBV10-1
CASSFSGLALSEQYF	TGTGCCAGCAGCTTCTCGGGACTAGCTTTAAGCGAGCAGTACTTC	TRBJ2-7	TRBD2	-	TRBV7-2
CASSPRTGSDEQFF	TGTGCCAGCAGTCCCCGGACAGGATCGGATGAGCAGTTCTTC	TRBJ2-1	TRBD1	-	TRBV6-5
CASSFRGLNTGELFF	TGTGCCAGCAGCTTTCGGGGATTGAACACCGGGGAGCTGTTTTTT	TRBJ2-2	-	-	TRBV7-9
CASSQEGAGGEETQYF	TGTGCCAGCAGCCAAGAAGGAGCGGGAGGGGAGGAGACCCAGTACTTC	TRBJ2-5	TRBD2	-	TRBV4-2
CASSQEGTGYSGGYTF	TGTGCCAGCAGCCAAGAAGGTACAGGGTACAGTGGGGGCTACACCTTC	TRBJ1-2	-	once	TRBV3-1/TRBV3-2
CASSFSDQPQHF	TGTGCCAGCAGTTTCTCCGATCAGCCCCAGCATTTT	TRBJ1-5	-	few	TRBV28
CSASMTSGKETQYF	TGCAGTGCTAGTATGACTAGCGGTAAAGAGACCCAGTACTTC	TRBJ2-5	TRBD2	once	TRBV20-1
CASSIWGLRDGYTF	TGTGCCAGTAGTATCTGGGGGCTTAGGGATGGCTACACCTTC	TRBJ1-2	-	-	TRBV19
CASRMNRGKNSPLHF	TGTGCCAGCAGGATGAACAGGGGTAAGAATTCACCCCTCCACTTT	TRBJ1-6	TRBD1	-	TRBV28
CASSPRGRLETQYF	TGTGCCAGCAGTCCCAGGGGGCGCCTGGAGACCCAGTACTTC	TRBJ2-5	TRBD1	few	TRBV27
CASSRDFKEKLFF	TGTGCCAGCAGTCGAGACTTTAAGGAAAAACTGTTTTTT	TRBJ1-4	-	-	TRBV14
CASFGRAESSYEQYF	TGTGCCAGCTTCGGGAGGGCGGAGAGCTCCTACGAGCAGTACTTC	TRBJ2-7	TRBD2	-	TRBV28
CASSPRGGLGTEAFF	TGTGCCAGCAGCCCGAGAGGGGGACTAGGCACTGAAGCTTTCTTT	TRBJ1-1	-	-	TRBV9
CASSYSPGQPQGEQFF	TGTGCCAGCAGTTACTCACCGGGACAGCCCCAGGGTGAGCAGTTCTTC	TRBJ2-1	TRBD1	once	TRBV6-2/TRBV6-3
CASSSPARTGGMFF	TGTGCCAGCAGTTCCCCCGCCCGGACAGGGGGCATGTTTTTT	TRBJ1-4	TRBD1	once	TRBV27
CASSPGLAGARQYF	TGTGCCAGCAGCCCGGGACTAGCGGGAGCTCGGCAGTACTTC	TRBJ2-7	TRBD2	-	TRBV7-2
CASSLIDTIYF	TGTGCCAGCAGTTTAATAGACACCATATATTTT	TRBJ1-3	-	-	TRBV12-3/TRBV12-4
CASSQTSGPTDTQYF	TGTGCCAGCAGCCAAACTAGCGGGCCTACAGATACGCAGTATTTT	TRBJ2-3	TRBD2	few	TRBV14
CASSLDYRGRSYEQYF	TGTGCCAGCAGCTTAGATTACAGGGGGCGATCCTACGAGCAGTACTTC	TRBJ2-7	TRBD1	-	TRBV11-2
CAISGTTGFEETQYF	TGTGCCATCAGTGGCACAACAGGGTTTGAGGAGACCCAGTACTTC	TRBJ2-5	-	-	TRBV10-3
CASSFEGVRNTEAFF	TGTGCCAGCAGCTTCGAGGGAGTACGGAACACTGAAGCTTTCTTT	TRBJ1-1	-	-	TRBV3-1/TRBV3-2
CATSGRGPSTDTQYF	TGTGCCACCAGTGGTAGAGGGCCGAGCACAGATACGCAGTATTTT	TRBJ2-3	-	-	TRBV24-1
CASSAEGGPYEQYF	TGTGCCAGTAGCGCTGAAGGGGGCCCGTACGAGCAGTACTTC	TRBJ2-7	TRBD1	-	TRBV19
CASSESGALGDQGQFF	TGCGCCAGCAGTGAGTCCGGTGCATTAGGGGATCAGGGGCAGTTCTTC	TRBJ2-1	-	-	TRBV10-2
CASSYSGANQPQHF	TGTGCCAGCAGTTACTCGGGAGCAAATCAGCCCCAGCATTTT	TRBJ1-5	-	-	TRBV6-5
CASSLEGGSGEAFF	TGCGCCAGCAGCTTGGAAGGGGGATCGGGTGAAGCTTTCTTT	TRBJ1-1	-	few	TRBV5-1
CASRFMDWNTEAFF	TGTGCCAGCAGATTCATGGACTGGAACACTGAAGCTTTCTTT	TRBJ1-1	-	once	TRBV28
CASSVGTLNTEAFF	TGTGCCAGCAGCGTCGGGACACTGAACACTGAAGCTTTCTTT	TRBJ1-1	-	-	TRBV7-9
CASSISGTGGEGQYF	TGTGCCAGCAGCATTTCCGGGACAGGGGGTGAGGGGCAGTACTTC	TRBJ2-7	TRBD1	-	TRBV7-8
CASSRLQGVGTGELFF	TGTGCCAGCAGCCGACTACAGGGGGTAGGCACCGGGGAGCTGTTTTTT	TRBJ2-2	TRBD1	once	TRBV14
CASGPHRDSDKIDSSPLHF	TGTGCTAGTGGCCCCCACCGGGACAGCGACAAAATTGATAGTTCACCCCTCCACTTT	TRBJ1-6	TRBD1	few	TRBV12-5
CASTRIREGGEQYF	TGTGCCAGCACGAGGATTCGGGAGGGAGGCGAGCAGTACTTC	TRBJ2-7	TRBD2	-	TRBV9
CASSKQGSGNTIYF	TGTGCCAGCAGTAAACAGGGTTCTGGAAACACCATATATTTT	TRBJ1-3	-	-	TRBV28
CATSRATTAAATEAFF	TGTGCCACCAGCAGAGCTACGACAGCTGCGGCGACTGAAGCTTTCTTT	TRBJ1-1	-	-	TRBV15
CASKFEGASNQPQHF	TGTGCCAGTAAATTCGAAGGGGCGAGCAATCAGCCCCAGCATTTT	TRBJ1-5	-	few	TRBV6-5
CASSVFTEQETQYF	TGTGCCAGCAGCGTATTTACGGAGCAAGAGACCCAGTACTTC	TRBJ2-5	-	-	TRBV9
CSAGGTGSPLHF	TGCAGCGCTGGAGGGACAGGGTCACCCCTCCACTTT	TRBJ1-6	TRBD1	-	TRBV29-1
CSASTSDTGELFF	TGCAGTGCTAGTACTAGCGACACCGGGGAGCTGTTTTTT	TRBJ2-2	TRBD2	few	TRBV20-1